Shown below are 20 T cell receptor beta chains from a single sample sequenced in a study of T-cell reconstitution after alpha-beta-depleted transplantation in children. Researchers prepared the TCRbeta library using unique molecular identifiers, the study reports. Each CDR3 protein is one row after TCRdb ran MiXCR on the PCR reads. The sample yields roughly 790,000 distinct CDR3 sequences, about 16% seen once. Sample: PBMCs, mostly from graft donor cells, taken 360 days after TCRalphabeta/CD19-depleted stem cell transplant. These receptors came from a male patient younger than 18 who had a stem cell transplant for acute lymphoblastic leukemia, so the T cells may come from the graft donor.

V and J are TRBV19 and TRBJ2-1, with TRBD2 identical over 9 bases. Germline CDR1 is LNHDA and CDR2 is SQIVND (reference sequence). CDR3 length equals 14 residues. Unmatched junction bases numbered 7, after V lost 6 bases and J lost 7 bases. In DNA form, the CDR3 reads TGTGCCAGTAGGCATAGCGGGAGTTCGAATGAGCAGTTCTTC. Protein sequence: CASRHSGSSNEQFF.

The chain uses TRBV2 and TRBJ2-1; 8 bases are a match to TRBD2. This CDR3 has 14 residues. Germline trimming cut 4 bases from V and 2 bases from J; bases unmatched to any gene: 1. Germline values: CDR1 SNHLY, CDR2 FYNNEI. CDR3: CASSGAGAYNEQFF. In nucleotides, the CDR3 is TGTGCCAGCAGTGGAGCGGGAGCCTACAATGAGCAGTTCTTC. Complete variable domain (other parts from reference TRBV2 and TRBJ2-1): EPEVTQTPSHQVTQMGQEVILRCVPISNHLYFYWYRQILGQKVEFLVSFYNNEISEKSEIFDDQFSVERPDGSNFTLKIRSTKLEDSAMYFCASSGAGAYNEQFFGPGTRLTVL.

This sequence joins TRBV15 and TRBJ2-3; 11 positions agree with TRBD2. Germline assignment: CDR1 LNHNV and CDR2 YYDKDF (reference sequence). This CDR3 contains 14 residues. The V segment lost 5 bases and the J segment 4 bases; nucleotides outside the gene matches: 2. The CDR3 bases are TGTGCCACCAGCGGGGGACTAGCGGCAGATACGCAGTATTTT. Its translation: CATSGGLAADTQYF.

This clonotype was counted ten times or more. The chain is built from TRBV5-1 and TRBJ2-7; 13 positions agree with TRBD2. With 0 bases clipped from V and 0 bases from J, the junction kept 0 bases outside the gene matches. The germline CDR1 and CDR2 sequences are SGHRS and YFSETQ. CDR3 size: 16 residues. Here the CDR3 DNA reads TGCGCCAGCAGCTTGGGACTAGCGGGGGGCTCCTACGAGCAGTACTTC. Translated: CASSLGLAGGSYEQYF.

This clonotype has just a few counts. The CDR3 protein is CSVISNGNIQYF. The CDR3 DNA follows: TGCAGCGTTATATCAAATGGAAACATTCAGTACTTC. The chain has TRBV29-1 and TRBJ2-4, with unresolved D. Germline V lookup: CDR1 SQVTM, CDR2 ANQGSEA. This CDR3 has 12 residues. The V end lost 5 bases, the J end lost 6 bases, and 11 bases lay between the germline ends.

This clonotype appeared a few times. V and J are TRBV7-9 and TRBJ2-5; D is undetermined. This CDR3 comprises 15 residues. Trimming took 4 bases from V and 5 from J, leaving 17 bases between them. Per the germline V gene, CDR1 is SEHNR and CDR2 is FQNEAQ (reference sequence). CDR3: CASSWRMGLEETQYF. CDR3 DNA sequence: TGTGCCAGCAGCTGGAGAATGGGCTTGGAGGAGACCCAGTACTTC.

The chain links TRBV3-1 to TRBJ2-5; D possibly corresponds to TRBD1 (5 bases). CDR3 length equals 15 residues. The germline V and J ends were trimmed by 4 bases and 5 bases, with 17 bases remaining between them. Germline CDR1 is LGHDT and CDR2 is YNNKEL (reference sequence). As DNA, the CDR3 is TGTGCCAGCAGCCGGATGAGCAGGGTCGGCGAGACCCAGTACTTC. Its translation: CASSRMSRVGETQYF.

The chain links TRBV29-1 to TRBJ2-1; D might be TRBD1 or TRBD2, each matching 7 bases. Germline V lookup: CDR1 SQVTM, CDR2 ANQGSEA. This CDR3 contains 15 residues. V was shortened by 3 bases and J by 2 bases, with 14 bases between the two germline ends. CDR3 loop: CSVEVGGGTYNEQFF. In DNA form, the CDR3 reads TGCAGCGTTGAGGTGGGAGGGGGCACCTACAATGAGCAGTTCTTC.

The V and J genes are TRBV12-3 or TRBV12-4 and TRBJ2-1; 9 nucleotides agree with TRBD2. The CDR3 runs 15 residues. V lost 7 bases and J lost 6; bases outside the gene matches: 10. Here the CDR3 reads CASTQLGGRANEQFF. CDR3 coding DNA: TGTGCCAGCACCCAACTGGGCGGGAGGGCCAATGAGCAGTTCTTC.

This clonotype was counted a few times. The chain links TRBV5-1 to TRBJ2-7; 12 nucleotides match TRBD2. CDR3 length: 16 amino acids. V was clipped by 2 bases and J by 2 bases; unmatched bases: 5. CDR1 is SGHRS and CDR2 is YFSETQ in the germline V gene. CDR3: CASSFPTSGGTYEQYF. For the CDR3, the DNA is TGCGCCAGCAGCTTCCCAACTAGCGGGGGGACCTACGAGCAGTACTTC.

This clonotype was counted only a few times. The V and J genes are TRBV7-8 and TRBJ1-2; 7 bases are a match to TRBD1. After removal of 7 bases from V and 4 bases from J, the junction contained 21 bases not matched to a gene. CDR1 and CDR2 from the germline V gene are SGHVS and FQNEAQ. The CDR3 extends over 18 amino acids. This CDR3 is CASTPGGALSTFFYGYTF. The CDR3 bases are TGTGCCAGCACCCCAGGGGGGGCTCTCTCCACTTTTTTCTATGGCTACACCTTC. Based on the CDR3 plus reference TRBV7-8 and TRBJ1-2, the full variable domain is GAGVSQSPRYKVAKRGQDVALRCDPISGHVSLFWYQQALGQGPEFLTYFQNEAQLDKSGLPSDRFFAERPEGSVSTLKIQRTQQEDSAVYLCASTPGGALSTFFYGYTFGSGTRLTVV.

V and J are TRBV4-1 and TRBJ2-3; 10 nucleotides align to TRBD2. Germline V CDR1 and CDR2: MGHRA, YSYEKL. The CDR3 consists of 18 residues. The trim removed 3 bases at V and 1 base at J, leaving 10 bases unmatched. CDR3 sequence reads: CASSHVSSGRGGTDTQYF. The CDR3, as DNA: TGCGCCAGCAGCCATGTTTCTAGCGGGAGAGGTGGCACAGATACGCAGTATTTT.

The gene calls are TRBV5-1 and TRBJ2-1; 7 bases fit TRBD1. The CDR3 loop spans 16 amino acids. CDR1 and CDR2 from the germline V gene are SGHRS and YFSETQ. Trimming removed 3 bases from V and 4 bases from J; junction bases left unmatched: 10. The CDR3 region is CASSSGQVNIYNEQFF. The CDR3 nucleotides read TGCGCCAGCAGCTCTGGACAGGTCAACATATACAATGAGCAGTTCTTC.

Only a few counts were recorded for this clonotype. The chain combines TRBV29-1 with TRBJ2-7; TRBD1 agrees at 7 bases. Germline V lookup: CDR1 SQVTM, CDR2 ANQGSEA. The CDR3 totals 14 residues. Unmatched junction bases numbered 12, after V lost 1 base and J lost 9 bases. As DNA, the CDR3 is TGCAGCGTTGAAGGGGAAAGGGGGCGCCTCGGGCAGTACTTC. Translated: CSVEGERGRLGQYF.

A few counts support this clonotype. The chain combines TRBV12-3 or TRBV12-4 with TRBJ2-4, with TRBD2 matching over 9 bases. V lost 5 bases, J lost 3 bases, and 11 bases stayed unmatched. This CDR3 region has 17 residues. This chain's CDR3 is CASSPQTSGSDKNIQYF. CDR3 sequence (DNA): TGTGCCAGCAGTCCGCAGACTAGCGGCTCAGACAAAAACATTCAGTACTTC.

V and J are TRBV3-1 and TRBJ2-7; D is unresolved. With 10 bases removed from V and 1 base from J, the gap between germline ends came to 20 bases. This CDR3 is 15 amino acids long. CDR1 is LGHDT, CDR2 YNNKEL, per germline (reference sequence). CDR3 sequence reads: CATTQDSLWSYEQYF. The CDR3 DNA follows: TGTGCCACCACCCAAGACTCGCTATGGTCCTACGAGCAGTACTTC.

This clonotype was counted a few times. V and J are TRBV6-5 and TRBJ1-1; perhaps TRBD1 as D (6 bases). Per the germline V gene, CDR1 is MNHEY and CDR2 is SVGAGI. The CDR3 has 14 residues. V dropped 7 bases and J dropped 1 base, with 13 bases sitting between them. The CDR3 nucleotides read TGTGCCAGCACCACCCCCAGGGGGAACACTGAAGCTTTCTTT. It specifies CASTTPRGNTEAFF.

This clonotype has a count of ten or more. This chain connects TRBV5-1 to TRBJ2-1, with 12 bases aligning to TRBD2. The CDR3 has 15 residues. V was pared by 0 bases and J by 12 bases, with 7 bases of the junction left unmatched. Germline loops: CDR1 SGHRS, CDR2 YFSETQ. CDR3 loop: CASSLDPSGRAGQFF. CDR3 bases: TGCGCCAGCAGCTTGGACCCTAGCGGGAGGGCCGGGCAGTTCTTC. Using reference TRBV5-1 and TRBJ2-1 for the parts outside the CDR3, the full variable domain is KAGVTQTPRYLIKTRGQQVTLSCSPISGHRSVSWYQQTPGQGLQFLFEYFSETQRNKGNFPGRFSGRQFSNSRSEMNVSTLELGDSALYLCASSLDPSGRAGQFFGPGTRLTVL.

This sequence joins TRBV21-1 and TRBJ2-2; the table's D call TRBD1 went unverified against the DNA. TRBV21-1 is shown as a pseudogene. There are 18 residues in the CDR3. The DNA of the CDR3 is TGTGCCAGCAGCTCGCCCGACGACATGACAGGGGGCCCCGGGGAGCTGTTTTTT. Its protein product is CASSSPDDMTGGPGELFF.

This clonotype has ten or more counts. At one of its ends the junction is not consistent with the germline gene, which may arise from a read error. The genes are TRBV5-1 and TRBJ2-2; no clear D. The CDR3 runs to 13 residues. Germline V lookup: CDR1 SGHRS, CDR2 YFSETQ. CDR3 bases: TGTGCCAGCAGTCTCGCTAGCACCGGGGAGCTGTTTTTT. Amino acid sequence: CASSLASTGELFF.